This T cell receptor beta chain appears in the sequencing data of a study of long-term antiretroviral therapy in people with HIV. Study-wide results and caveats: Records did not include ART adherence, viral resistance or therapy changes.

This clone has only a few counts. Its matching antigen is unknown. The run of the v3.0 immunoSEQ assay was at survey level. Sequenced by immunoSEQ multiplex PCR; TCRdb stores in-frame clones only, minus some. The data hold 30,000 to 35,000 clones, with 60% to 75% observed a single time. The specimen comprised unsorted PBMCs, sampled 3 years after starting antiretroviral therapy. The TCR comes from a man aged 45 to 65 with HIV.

This CDR3 is CASSGGTGPGEQYF. CDR3 sequence (DNA): TGTGCCAGCAGCGGGGGGACAGGCCCGGGTGAGCAGTACTTC. V usage is TRBV9 and J usage is TRBJ2-7; 8 nucleotides line up with TRBD1. CDR1 SGDLS and CDR2 YYNGEE come from the germline V gene. With 3 bases clipped from V and 7 bases from J, the junction kept 9 bases outside the gene matches. This CDR3 spans 14 amino acids.